The 25 T cell receptor beta chains below were found in one sample sequenced in a study of tumor-infiltrating lymphocytes in localized non-small cell lung cancer. Assay: immunoSEQ multiplex PCR; the TCRdb copy retains only in-frame clones and omits some. The sample lists approximately 9,500 clones, over 70% occurring once. What was sequenced was uninvolved lung tissue not adjacent to the tumor. The receptors shown here come from a human donor with non-small cell lung cancer.

This rearrangement joins TRBV25-1 to TRBJ2-3; the match to TRBD2 covers 10 bases. V lost 8 bases and J lost 2; bases outside the gene matches: 7. The CDR3 sequence is 15 residues long. Germline CDR1 is MGHDK and CDR2 is SYGVNS. CDR3 DNA sequence: TGTGCCAGCTCCACTAGCGGGAAGATCACAGATACGCAGTATTTT. Amino acids: CASSTSGKITDTQYF.

The chain employs TRBV7-2 and TRBJ2-7, with TRBD2 identical over 8 bases. Germline-derived CDR1 and CDR2 are SGHTA and FQGNSA. The CDR3 has 16 residues. V dropped 1 base and J dropped 0; count of bases not matched to a gene: 5. This chain's CDR3 is CASSLGLAGHSYEQYF. In DNA form, the CDR3 reads TGTGCCAGCAGCTTAGGCTTAGCGGGACACTCCTACGAGCAGTACTTC.

This clone came up a few times. The CDR3 loop reads CASSEGGRTEAFF. The CDR3 nucleotides read TGTGCCAGCAGTGAAGGGGGTAGGACTGAAGCTTTCTTT. The V and J genes are TRBV25-1 and TRBJ1-1; tentative D call: TRBD1 (5 bases). Trimming took off 2 bases at V and 5 bases at J, with 9 bases between the two ends. This CDR3 is built from 13 residues. The germline CDR1 and CDR2 sequences are MGHDK and SYGVNS.

This chain joins TRBV6-5 and TRBJ1-6; D ambiguous. Trimming took 8 bases from V and 9 from J, leaving 11 bases between them. The germline V gene encodes CDR1 MNHEY and CDR2 SVGAGI. The CDR3 has 12 amino acids. In DNA, the CDR3 is TGTGCCAGCTATGCTTGGGGTTCACCCCTCCACTTT. Protein: CASYAWGSPLHF.

The chain links TRBV7-2 to TRBJ2-5, with TRBD1 matching 7 bases. The CDR3 contains 14 residues. CDR1 SGHTA and CDR2 FQGNSA come from the germline V gene. The J segment lost 1 base and the V segment lost 5 bases, leaving 4 bases of the junction unmatched. CDR3 sequence: CASSRRGLQETQYF. The CDR3 DNA sequence: TGTGCCAGCAGCCGAAGGGGGCTCCAAGAGACCCAGTACTTC.

The chain recombines TRBV28 with TRBJ1-1; D is unresolved. V gave up 6 bases and J gave up 7 bases, with 15 bases separating them. This CDR3 spans 13 amino acids. Per the germline V gene, CDR1 is MDHEN and CDR2 is SYDVKM. CDR3 sequence: CASSPPWRNEAFF. CDR3 nucleotides: TGTGCCAGCAGCCCGCCGTGGAGGAATGAAGCTTTCTTT. The full variable domain, rest sourced from reference TRBV28 and TRBJ1-1, is DVKVTQSSRYLVKRTGEKVFLECVQDMDHENMFWYRQDPGLGLRLIYFSYDVKMKEKGDIPEGYSVSREKKERFSLILESASTNQTSMYLCASSPPWRNEAFFGQGTRLTVV.

This clone was seen more than once but under ten times. J is TRBJ2-1 and V is TRBV7-8; TRBD2 matches at 8 bases. V was pared by 3 bases and J by 7 bases, with 14 bases of the junction left unmatched. The CDR3 spans 17 residues. Germline V CDR1 and CDR2: SGHVS, FQNEAQ. The CDR3 is CASSFSPREGLGNEQFF. As DNA, the CDR3 is TGTGCCAGCAGCTTCTCCCCCCGGGAGGGCCTGGGGAATGAGCAGTTCTTC.

The J gene is TRBJ2-2, the V gene TRBV7-3, with a tentative D call TRBD2 (7 bases). The CDR3 is made up of 15 amino acids. Germline V gene sequence: CDR1 SGHTA, CDR2 FQGTGA. The germline V and J ends were trimmed by 1 base and 5 bases, with 11 bases remaining between them. CDR3 nucleotide sequence: TGTGCCAGCAGCTTAAACGGGGGGCGGACCGGGGAGCTGTTTTTT. This codes for CASSLNGGRTGELFF.

The chain recombines TRBV5-1 with TRBJ2-7; 9 bases match TRBD2. The CDR3 totals 14 residues. After removal of 9 bases from V and 5 bases from J, the junction contained 12 bases not matched to a gene. Germline V CDR1 and CDR2: SGHRS, YFSETQ. The CDR3 DNA follows: TGCGCCACTACCATAGCGGGAGAGGATGACGAGCAGTACTTC. Its protein is CATTIAGEDDEQYF.

This clone has only one observation. This chain links TRBV25-1 with TRBJ2-1, with TRBD1 matching over 9 bases. CDR3 length: 15 amino acids. The germline gives CDR1 MGHDK, CDR2 SYGVNS. The J segment lost 5 bases and the V segment lost 4 bases, leaving 6 bases of the junction unmatched. This CDR3 is CASSVKQGADNEQFF. For the CDR3, the DNA is TGTGCCAGCAGTGTTAAACAGGGGGCCGACAATGAGCAGTTCTTC.

V is TRBV9 and J is TRBJ2-1, with 7 bases that match TRBD2. Germline assignment: CDR1 SGDLS and CDR2 YYNGEE. There are 17 residues in the CDR3. J lost 6 bases, V lost 3 bases, and 15 bases had no gene match. The CDR3 region is CASSEEQRDYECNEQFF. Written as DNA, the CDR3 is TGTGCCAGCAGCGAGGAACAACGGGACTACGAGTGCAATGAGCAGTTCTTC.

V gene TRBV28 combines with J gene TRBJ1-2; D is uncertain. Germline CDR1 MDHEN, CDR2 SYDVKM. The CDR3 has 14 amino acids. The V and J ends lost 8 bases and 5 bases respectively, with 18 bases between them. As DNA, the CDR3 is TGTGCCAGCCAATTACCAGGAGGTAGTTATGGCTACACCTTC. As protein: CASQLPGGSYGYTF.

V is TRBV6-1 and J is TRBJ2-5; 12 nucleotides match TRBD2. Germline trimming cut 2 bases from V and 1 base from J; bases unmatched to any gene: 2. The germline CDR1 and CDR2 sequences are MNHNS and SASEGT. There are 16 residues in the CDR3. The DNA for the CDR3 is TGTGCCAGCAGTGAATGGACTAGCGGGACCCAAGAGACCCAGTACTTC. Its translation: CASSEWTSGTQETQYF.

The chain uses TRBV7-3 and TRBJ2-3, with D perhaps matching TRBD1 (5 bases). Looked up from germline, CDR1 is SGHTA and CDR2 is FQGTGA. V dropped 5 bases and J dropped 2 bases, with 14 bases sitting between them. The CDR3 has 15 residues. This CDR3 reads CASSPGHSSTDTQYF. The CDR3 nucleotides are TGTGCCAGCAGCCCAGGACACTCTTCCACAGATACGCAGTATTTT.

This clone was seen only once. This rearrangement joins TRBV2 to TRBJ2-1; 12 bases line up with TRBD1. CDR3 length: 13 amino acids. The germline CDR1 and CDR2 sequences are SNHLY and FYNNEI. J was trimmed by 6 bases and V by 9 bases; bases with no gene match: 3. The CDR3 sequence is CARGTGGGNEQFF. DNA for the CDR3: TGTGCCAGAGGGACAGGGGGCGGCAATGAGCAGTTCTTC.

The chain recombines TRBV7-8 with TRBJ2-3, with 11 nucleotides matching TRBD2. Per the germline V gene, CDR1 is SGHVS and CDR2 is FQNEAQ. With V trimmed by 5 bases and J by 7 bases, 14 bases remained unmatched. The CDR3 contains 17 residues. CDR3 coding DNA: TGTGCCAGCAGCCCGCATTCTACTAGCGGGAGTCGGTATACGCAGTATTTT. Protein sequence: CASSPHSTSGSRYTQYF.

The J gene is TRBJ2-5, the V gene TRBV10-3; D not certain. The CDR3 length is 13 residues. CDR1 and CDR2 (germline): ENHRY, SYGVKD. With 6 bases removed from V and 5 bases from J, the gap between germline ends came to 13 bases. The CDR3 loop is CAISPLVEETQYF. The CDR3 region has the DNA TGTGCCATCAGCCCCCTAGTAGAGGAGACCCAGTACTTC.

The chain uses TRBV28 and TRBJ2-5, with D unresolved. Germline CDR1 MDHEN, CDR2 SYDVKM. This CDR3 region has 13 residues. Deletions cut 2 bases from V and 0 bases from J, with 4 bases between. CDR3: CASSLGYQETQYF. The DNA for the CDR3 is TGTGCCAGCAGTTTAGGGTACCAAGAGACCCAGTACTTC.

The chain recombines TRBV30 with TRBJ2-2; possibly TRBD1 for D (6 bases). Trimming pared 2 bases from V and 6 bases from J, leaving 7 bases between. The germline V gene has CDR1 GTSNPN and CDR2 SVGIG (reference sequence). The CDR3 is made up of 12 amino acids. CDR3 amino acids: CAWSKGAGELFF. The CDR3 bases are TGTGCCTGGAGTAAGGGGGCCGGGGAGCTGTTTTTT.

This clone has just a few counts. The rearrangement links TRBV6-5 to TRBJ1-2, with 9 bases identical to TRBD1. The CDR3 extends over 15 amino acids. J was trimmed by 3 bases and V by 7 bases; bases with no gene match: 9. Germline lookup yields CDR1 MNHEY and CDR2 SVGAGI. The CDR3 here is CASKTTGTGYYGYTF. Here the CDR3 DNA reads TGTGCCAGCAAGACTACCGGGACAGGGTACTATGGCTACACCTTC.

The CDR3 spells CSVMTSGTETQYF. The CDR3, as DNA: TGCAGCGTTATGACTAGCGGGACGGAGACCCAGTACTTC. The chain is built from TRBV29-1 and TRBJ2-5; 11 positions agree with TRBD2. The junction had 4 bases not matched to a gene; V was cut back by 5 bases and J by 5 bases. This CDR3 spans 13 amino acids. Germline assignment: CDR1 SQVTM and CDR2 ANQGSEA. Using reference TRBV29-1 and TRBJ2-5 for the parts outside the CDR3, the full variable domain is SAVISQKPSRDICQRGTSLTIQCQVDSQVTMMFWYRQQPGQSLTLIATANQGSEATYESGFVIDKFPISRPNLTFSTLTVSNMSPEDSSIYLCSVMTSGTETQYFGPGTRLLVL.

As for this clone: A junction end diverges from the germline sequence, so it may reflect a read error. The rearrangement joins TRBV4-3 to TRBJ2-7; a weak D match, TRBD1 (6 bases). The CDR3 length is 16 residues. The germline gives CDR1 LGHNA, CDR2 YSLEER. This CDR3 is CASSQDRAQGSFSPNF. The CDR3 nucleotides read TGCGCCAGCAGCCAAGATCGTGCTCAGGGGAGTTTTAGCCCTAACTTC.

As to this clone: Other nucleotide sequences in the sample specify the same CDR3. The chain carries TRBV7-9 and TRBJ1-5; D is perhaps TRBD1 (5 bases). The V gene lost 5 bases and the J gene lost 6 bases, with 8 bases spanning the gap. Looked up from germline, CDR1 is SEHNR and CDR2 is FQNEAQ (reference sequence). This CDR3 region has 12 residues. CDR3 coding DNA: TGTGCCAGCAGCGACGGGGGTCAGCCCCAGCATTTT. This codes for CASSDGGQPQHF. The full variable domain, completed using reference TRBV7-9 and TRBJ1-5, is DTGVSQNPRHKITKRGQNVTFRCDPISEHNRLYWYRQTLGQGPEFLTYFQNEAQLEKSRLLSDRFSAERPKGSFSTLEIQRTEQGDSAMYLCASSDGGQPQHFGDGTRLSIL.

The chain has TRBV6-1 and TRBJ1-2, with D uncertain. The CDR3 is 14 residues long. Between the trimmed V and J ends, which lost 3 bases and 4 bases, there was a span of 12 bases. The germline gives CDR1 MNHNS, CDR2 SASEGT. CDR3 sequence: CASSDSGGSYGYTF. Written as DNA, the CDR3 is TGTGCCAGCAGTGACTCAGGAGGGAGCTATGGCTACACCTTC.

The CDR3 loop reads CASSLSTGNSYEQYF. The CDR3 DNA is TGTGCCAGCAGTCTGAGCACAGGGAATAGCTACGAGCAGTACTTC. This chain joins TRBV28 and TRBJ2-7, with D maybe TRBD1 (6 bases). This CDR3 has 15 amino acids. V lost 5 bases and J lost 3, with 17 bases in between. CDR1 and CDR2 (germline): MDHEN, SYDVKM.